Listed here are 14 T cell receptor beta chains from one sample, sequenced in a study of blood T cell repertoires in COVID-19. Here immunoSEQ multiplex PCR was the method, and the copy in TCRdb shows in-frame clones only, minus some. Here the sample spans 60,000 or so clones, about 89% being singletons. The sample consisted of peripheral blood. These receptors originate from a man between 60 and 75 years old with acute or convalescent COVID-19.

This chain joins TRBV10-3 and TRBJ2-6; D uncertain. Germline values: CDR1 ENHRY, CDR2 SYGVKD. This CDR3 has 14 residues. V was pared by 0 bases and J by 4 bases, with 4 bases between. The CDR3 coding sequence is TGTGCCATCAGTGAGTCGACAGGGGCCAACGTCCTGACTTTC. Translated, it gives CAISESTGANVLTF.

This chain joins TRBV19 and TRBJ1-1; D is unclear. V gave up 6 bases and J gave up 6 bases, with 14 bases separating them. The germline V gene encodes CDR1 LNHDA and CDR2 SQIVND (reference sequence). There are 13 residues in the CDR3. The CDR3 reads CASRGEGHAEAFF. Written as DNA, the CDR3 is TGTGCCAGTAGGGGAGAAGGGCACGCTGAAGCTTTCTTT.

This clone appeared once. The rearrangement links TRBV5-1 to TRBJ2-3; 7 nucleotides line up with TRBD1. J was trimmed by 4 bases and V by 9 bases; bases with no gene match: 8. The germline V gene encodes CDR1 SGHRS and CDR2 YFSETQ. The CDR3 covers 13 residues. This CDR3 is CATRQGSADTQYF. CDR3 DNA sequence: TGCGCCACTCGACAGGGATCGGCAGATACGCAGTATTTT. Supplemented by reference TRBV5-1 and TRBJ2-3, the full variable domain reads KAGVTQTPRYLIKTRGQQVTLSCSPISGHRSVSWYQQTPGQGLQFLFEYFSETQRNKGNFPGRFSGRQFSNSRSEMNVSTLELGDSALYLCATRQGSADTQYFGPGTRLTVL.

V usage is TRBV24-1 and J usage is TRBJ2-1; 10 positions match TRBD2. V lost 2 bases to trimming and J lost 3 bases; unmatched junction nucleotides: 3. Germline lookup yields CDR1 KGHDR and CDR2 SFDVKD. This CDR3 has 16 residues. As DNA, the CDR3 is TGTGCCACCAGTGATTCTAGCGGGGGACTCTACAATGAGCAGTTCTTC. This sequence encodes CATSDSSGGLYNEQFF.

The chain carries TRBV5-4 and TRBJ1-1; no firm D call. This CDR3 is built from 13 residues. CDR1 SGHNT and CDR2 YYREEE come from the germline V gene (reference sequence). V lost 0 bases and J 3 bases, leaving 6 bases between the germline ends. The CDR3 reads CASSLDSYTEAFF. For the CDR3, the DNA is TGTGCCAGCAGCTTGGACTCCTACACTGAAGCTTTCTTT.

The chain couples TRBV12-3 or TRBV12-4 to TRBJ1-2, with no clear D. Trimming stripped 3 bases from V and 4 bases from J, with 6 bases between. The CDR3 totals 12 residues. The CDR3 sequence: CASSFGFYGYTF. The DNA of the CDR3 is TGTGCCAGCAGTTTCGGGTTCTATGGCTACACCTTC.

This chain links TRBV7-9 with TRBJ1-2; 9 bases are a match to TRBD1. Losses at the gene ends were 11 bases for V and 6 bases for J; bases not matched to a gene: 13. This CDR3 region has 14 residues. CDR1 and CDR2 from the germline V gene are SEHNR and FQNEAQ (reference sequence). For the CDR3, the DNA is TGTGCCGTACCGGGACAGGGCCTCAATCATGGCTACACCTTC. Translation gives CAVPGQGLNHGYTF.

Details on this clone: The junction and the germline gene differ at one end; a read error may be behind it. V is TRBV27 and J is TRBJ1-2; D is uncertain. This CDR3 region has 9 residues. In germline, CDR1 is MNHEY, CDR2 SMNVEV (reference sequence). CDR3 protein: CASGSPLSF. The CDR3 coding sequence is TGTGCCAGCGGGAGTCCTTTGTCCTTC.

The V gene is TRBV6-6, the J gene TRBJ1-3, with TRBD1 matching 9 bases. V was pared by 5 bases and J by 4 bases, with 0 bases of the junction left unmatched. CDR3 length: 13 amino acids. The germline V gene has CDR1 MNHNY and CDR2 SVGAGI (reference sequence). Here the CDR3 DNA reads TGTGCCAGCAGTGGGACAGGGGGAAACACCATATATTTT. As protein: CASSGTGGNTIYF.

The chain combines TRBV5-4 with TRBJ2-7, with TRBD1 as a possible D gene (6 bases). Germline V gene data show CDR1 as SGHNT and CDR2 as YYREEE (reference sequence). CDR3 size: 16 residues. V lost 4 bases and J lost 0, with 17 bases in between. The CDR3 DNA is TGTGCCAGCAGCCCGGCCGTAGGCAGGGGCTCCTACGAGCAGTACTTC. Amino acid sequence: CASSPAVGRGSYEQYF.

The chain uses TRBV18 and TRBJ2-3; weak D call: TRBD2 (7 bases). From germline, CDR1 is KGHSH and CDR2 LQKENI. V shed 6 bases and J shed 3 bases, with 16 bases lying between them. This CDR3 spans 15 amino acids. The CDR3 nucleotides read TGTGCCAGCTCCGGGGCGGGGGCAAAAACAGATACGCAGTATTTT. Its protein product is CASSGAGAKTDTQYF.

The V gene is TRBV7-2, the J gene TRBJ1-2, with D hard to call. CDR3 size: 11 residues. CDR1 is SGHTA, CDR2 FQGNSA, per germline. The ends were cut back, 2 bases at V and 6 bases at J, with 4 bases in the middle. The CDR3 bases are TGTGCCAGCAGCTTACTAGATGGCTACACCTTC. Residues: CASSLLDGYTF.

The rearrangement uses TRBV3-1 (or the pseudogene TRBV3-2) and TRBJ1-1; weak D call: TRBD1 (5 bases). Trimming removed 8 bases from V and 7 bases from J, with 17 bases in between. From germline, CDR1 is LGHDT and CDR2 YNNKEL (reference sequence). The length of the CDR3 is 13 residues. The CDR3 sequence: CASRAGDAVEAFF. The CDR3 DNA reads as TGTGCCAGCCGGGCGGGGGATGCCGTTGAAGCTTTCTTT.

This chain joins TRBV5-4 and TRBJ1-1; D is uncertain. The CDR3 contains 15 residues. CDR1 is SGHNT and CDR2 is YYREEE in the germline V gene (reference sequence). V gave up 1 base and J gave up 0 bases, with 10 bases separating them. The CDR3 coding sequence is TGTGCCAGCAGCTTGTCGGTAGCTATGAACACTGAAGCTTTCTTT. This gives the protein CASSLSVAMNTEAFF.